The 5 T cell receptor beta chains below come from one sample, sequenced in a study of molecular identifiers for immune sequencing clone quantification. TCRdb re-derived calls from the PCR reads in MiXCR, one entry per CDR3 protein. Among about half a million distinct CDR3 sequences listed, around 23% were seen once. Sequencing was performed on naive CD8+ T cells from blood, with Jurkat cell RNA spiked in. Subset given: FACS-sorted CD8+CD4-CCR7+CD45RA+ naive T cells. The receptor source for this set is a human donor in good health. Some libraries in this study had Jurkat cell RNA spiked in.

The V call is TRBV29-1, the J call TRBJ2-7, with TRBD2 matching 7 bases. This CDR3 contains 15 residues. The V gene's germline CDR1 is SQVTM and CDR2 ANQGSEA. The CDR3 loop reads CRGGGRATKSYEQYF. For the CDR3, the DNA is TGCAGAGGAGGAGGGAGGGCCACCAAATCCTACGAGCAGTACTTC.

The chain has TRBV20-1 and TRBJ2-7; possibly TRBD2 for D (5 bases). The V gene's germline CDR1 is DFQATT and CDR2 SNEGSKA (reference sequence). V was cut by 6 bases and J by 0 bases, with 15 bases left in between. The CDR3 sequence is 14 residues long. For the CDR3, the DNA is TGCAGTGCCCGGACTCCGGTTCCCTCCTACGAGCAGTACTTC. Translation gives CSARTPVPSYEQYF.

The table lists this clonotype with a few counts. CDR3 sequence: CASSSRTNSYEQYF. CDR3 bases: TGTGCCAGCAGTTCCAGGACAAACTCCTACGAGCAGTACTTC. The chain is built from TRBV28 and TRBJ2-7; D is perhaps TRBD1 (5 bases). This CDR3 contains 14 residues. CDR1 and CDR2 (germline): MDHEN, SYDVKM. V shed 4 bases and J shed 0 bases, with 10 bases lying between them. The full variable domain, its missing parts supplied by reference TRBV28 and TRBJ2-7, is DVKVTQSSRYLVKRTGEKVFLECVQDMDHENMFWYRQDPGLGLRLIYFSYDVKMKEKGDIPEGYSVSREKKERFSLILESASTNQTSMYLCASSSRTNSYEQYFGPGTRLTVT.

In the case of this clonotype: This is likely a read error, given that the CDR3 carries no conserved phenylalanine or tryptophan at its end. Because the CDR3's place on the DNA is in doubt, the DNA is left out and the CDR3 is given as listed by TCRdb. This rearrangement joins TRBV30 to TRBJ2-1. Including both end residues, the CDR3 is 11 amino acids long. Germline lookup yields CDR1 GTSNPN and CDR2 SVGIG (reference sequence). The CDR3: CAWRGMGEQLI.

Comments on this clonotype: The junction departs from the called germline gene at one end, perhaps through a read error. The V call is TRBV20-1, the J call TRBJ2-1; weak D call: TRBD2 (7 bases). Germline V gene data show CDR1 as DFQATT and CDR2 as SNEGSKA (reference sequence). This CDR3 is 15 amino acids long. The CDR3 sequence: CSARDLRGAYNVQFF. CDR3 DNA sequence: TGCAGTGCTAGAGACCTCCGGGGGGCCTACAATGTGCAGTTCTTC.